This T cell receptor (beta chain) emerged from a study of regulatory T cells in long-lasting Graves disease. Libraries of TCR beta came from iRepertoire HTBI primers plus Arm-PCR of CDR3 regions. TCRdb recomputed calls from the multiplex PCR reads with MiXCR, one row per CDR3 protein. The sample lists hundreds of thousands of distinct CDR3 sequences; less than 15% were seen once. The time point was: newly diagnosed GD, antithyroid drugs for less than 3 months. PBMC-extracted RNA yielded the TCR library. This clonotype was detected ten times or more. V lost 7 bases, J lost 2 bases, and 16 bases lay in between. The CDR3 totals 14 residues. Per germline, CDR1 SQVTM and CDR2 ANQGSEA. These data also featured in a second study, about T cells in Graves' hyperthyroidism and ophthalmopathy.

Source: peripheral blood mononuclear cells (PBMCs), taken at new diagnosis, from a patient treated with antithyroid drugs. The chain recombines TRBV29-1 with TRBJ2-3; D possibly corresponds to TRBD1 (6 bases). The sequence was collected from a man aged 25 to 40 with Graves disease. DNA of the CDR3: TGCAGCGCTGCCCCACAGGGCTACACAGATACGCAGTATTTT. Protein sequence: CSAAPQGYTDTQYF.